One and the same sample provided the 26 T cell receptor beta chains below, sequenced in a study of shared clonotypes between healthy human individuals. Some clones are missing from TCRdb's copy, which holds only in-frame ones; the method was immunoSEQ multiplex PCR. The sample records 2 million to 3 million clones, 93% being singletons. Sequenced material: naive CD4+ T cells from PBMCs. Indicated subset: CD45RA+ positively selected. These receptors came from a man between 18 and 35 years old in good health. Some clones in this sample may be carry-over from other donors' samples.

The chain combines TRBV5-8 with TRBJ2-3, with D tentatively TRBD1 (6 bases). CDR3 length: 16 residues. Trimming removed 0 bases at V and 2 bases at J, with 13 bases between. Germline-derived CDR1 and CDR2 are SGHTS and YDEGEE. CDR3 loop: CASSLGADRTTDTQYF. Here the CDR3 DNA reads TGTGCCAGCAGCTTGGGGGCGGACAGAACCACAGATACGCAGTATTTT.

The CDR3 is CASSLFVLLFSGANVLTF. CDR3 nucleotide sequence: TGCGCCAGCAGCTTGTTTGTCCTGCTATTCTCTGGGGCCAACGTCCTGACTTTC. The chain uses TRBV5-1 and TRBJ2-6, with no clear D. The V gene's germline CDR1 is SGHRS and CDR2 YFSETQ. The CDR3 is 18 amino acids. With 1 base removed from V and 0 bases from J, the gap between germline ends came to 14 bases. Full variable domain (rest looked up from reference TRBV5-1 and TRBJ2-6): KAGVTQTPRYLIKTRGQQVTLSCSPISGHRSVSWYQQTPGQGLQFLFEYFSETQRNKGNFPGRFSGRQFSNSRSEMNVSTLELGDSALYLCASSLFVLLFSGANVLTFGAGSRLTVL.

A note on this clone: Other DNA sequences from this sample encode an identical CDR3 as well. This chain uses TRBV20-1 with TRBJ2-5, with D unresolved. The ends were cut back, 3 bases at V and 4 bases at J, with 6 bases in the middle. The CDR3 is 11 amino acids. Germline CDR1 reads DFQATT; CDR2 reads SNEGSKA (reference sequence). The CDR3 coding sequence is TGCAGTGCTAGCACCGGAGAGACCCAGTACTTC. As protein: CSASTGETQYF.

This CDR3 is CASSLRPGQGKTEAFF. The CDR3 nucleotides read TGTGCCAGCAGCTTAAGGCCGGGACAAGGTAAGACTGAAGCTTTCTTT. The genes are TRBV7-9 and TRBJ1-1; maybe TRBD1 (6 bases). CDR1 is SEHNR and CDR2 is FQNEAQ in the germline V gene (reference sequence). The CDR3 extends over 16 amino acids. Trimming removed 2 bases from V and 5 bases from J, with 18 bases in between. Variable domain in full (rest from reference TRBV7-9 and TRBJ1-1): DTGVSQNPRHKITKRGQNVTFRCDPISEHNRLYWYRQTLGQGPEFLTYFQNEAQLEKSRLLSDRFSAERPKGSFSTLEIQRTEQGDSAMYLCASSLRPGQGKTEAFFGQGTRLTVV.

This rearrangement joins TRBV28 to TRBJ1-4; TRBD1 agrees at 8 bases. CDR1 MDHEN and CDR2 SYDVKM come from the germline V gene. The CDR3 is 15 residues long. V gave up 4 bases and J gave up 6 bases; unmatched junction bases: 7. CDR3 in amino acids: CASSSFQGAYEKLFF. CDR3 coding DNA: TGTGCCAGCAGTTCGTTCCAGGGGGCTTATGAAAAACTGTTTTTT.

The V and J genes are TRBV19 and TRBJ1-2; D gene ambiguous. V lost 2 bases to trimming and J lost 2 bases, with 12 bases between them. This CDR3 region has 15 residues. Germline-derived CDR1 and CDR2 are LNHDA and SQIVND (reference sequence). The CDR3 nucleotides are TGTGCCAGTAGTATAAACCCAACTACCAACTATGGCTACACCTTC. Encoded protein: CASSINPTTNYGYTF.

J is TRBJ2-1 and V is TRBV6-5; 13 nucleotides agree with TRBD2. The junction had 7 bases not matched to a gene; V was cut back by 6 bases and J by 11 bases. The CDR3 is made up of 14 amino acids. Germline V gives CDR1 MNHEY, CDR2 SVGAGI. CDR3 residues: CASRPRLAGGQQFF. DNA for the CDR3: TGTGCCAGCAGACCACGACTAGCGGGAGGCCAGCAGTTCTTC.

This sequence joins TRBV2 and TRBJ2-1; D uncertain. V was clipped by 3 bases and J by 0 bases, with 6 bases between them. From germline, CDR1 is SNHLY and CDR2 FYNNEI. The CDR3 is made up of 14 amino acids. The CDR3 nucleotides are TGTGCCAGCAGTGATGACCCCTCCTACAATGAGCAGTTCTTC. Its translation: CASSDDPSYNEQFF.

The count of this clone is one. This sequence joins TRBV25-1 and TRBJ2-1; no definite D call. There are 15 residues in the CDR3. Trimming removed 1 base at V and 0 bases at J, with 7 bases between. Looked up from germline, CDR1 is MGHDK and CDR2 is SYGVNS. CDR3 residues: CASSESRSSYNEQFF. CDR3 coding DNA: TGTGCCAGCAGTGAATCGCGGAGCTCCTACAATGAGCAGTTCTTC.

Turning to this clone: Different DNA sequences within this sample yield the same CDR3. The chain has TRBV18 and TRBJ2-7; 7 positions match TRBD2. The CDR3 runs 15 residues. Germline trimming cut 2 bases from V and 0 bases from J; bases unmatched to any gene: 4. Germline V gives CDR1 KGHSH, CDR2 LQKENI. This chain's CDR3 is CASSPTSGASYEQYF. CDR3 coding DNA: TGTGCCAGCTCACCAACCAGCGGGGCCTCCTACGAGCAGTACTTC.

The chain is built from TRBV6-6 and TRBJ2-1, with 9 bases fitting TRBD1. The CDR3 is 15 residues long. Per the germline V gene, CDR1 is MNHNY and CDR2 is SVGAGI (reference sequence). J was trimmed by 0 bases and V by 4 bases; bases with no gene match: 1. CDR3 sequence: CASSLTGGSYNEQFF. In nucleotides, the CDR3 is TGTGCCAGCAGTTTGACAGGGGGCTCCTACAATGAGCAGTTCTTC.

The CDR3 loop reads CAWTTGQTPQETQYF. The CDR3, as DNA: TGTGCCTGGACCACCGGGCAGACGCCTCAAGAGACCCAGTACTTC. The chain carries TRBV30 and TRBJ2-5; D not resolved. The CDR3 is 15 amino acids. Between the trimmed V and J ends, which lost 4 bases and 2 bases, there was a span of 17 bases. Looked up from germline, CDR1 is GTSNPN and CDR2 is SVGIG (reference sequence).

The chain is built from TRBV19 and TRBJ1-4; D is undetermined. V was trimmed by 3 bases and J by 0 bases, leaving 8 bases between them. Germline values: CDR1 LNHDA, CDR2 SQIVND (reference sequence). The CDR3 is 15 amino acids. CDR3 coding DNA: TGTGCCAGTAGTATTGGGGTTACAACTAATGAAAAACTGTTTTTT. Translating gives CASSIGVTTNEKLFF.

This rearrangement joins TRBV28 to TRBJ2-7; 7 bases align to TRBD1. J was trimmed by 1 base and V by 8 bases; bases with no gene match: 5. Per the germline V gene, CDR1 is MDHEN and CDR2 is SYDVKM. The CDR3 covers 13 residues. The CDR3 DNA sequence: TGTGCCAGCGAGAGGGGGCTTTCCTACGAGCAGTACTTC. This translates into CASERGLSYEQYF. Looking up the rest from reference TRBV28 and TRBJ2-7 gives the full variable domain: DVKVTQSSRYLVKRTGEKVFLECVQDMDHENMFWYRQDPGLGLRLIYFSYDVKMKEKGDIPEGYSVSREKKERFSLILESASTNQTSMYLCASERGLSYEQYFGPGTRLTVT.

The chain employs TRBV19 and TRBJ1-5; D possibly corresponds to TRBD1 (6 bases). V gave up 6 bases and J gave up 4 bases, with 13 bases separating them. CDR1 is LNHDA, CDR2 SQIVND, per germline (reference sequence). The CDR3 has 14 residues. For the CDR3, the DNA is TGTGCCAGTAGGTTACAGGGTGGGAATCAGCCCCAGCATTTT. This sequence encodes CASRLQGGNQPQHF.

V usage is TRBV19 and J usage is TRBJ2-1, with D perhaps matching TRBD2 (6 bases). CDR1 LNHDA and CDR2 SQIVND come from the germline V gene (reference sequence). V was clipped by 6 bases and J by 0 bases, with 9 bases between them. The CDR3 has 14 amino acids. CDR3 protein: CASRVGGSYNEQFF. CDR3 sequence (DNA): TGTGCCAGTAGAGTGGGGGGCTCCTACAATGAGCAGTTCTTC.

This chain joins TRBV2 and TRBJ2-7, with 9 bases aligning to TRBD1. This CDR3 has 14 residues. CDR1 is SNHLY, CDR2 FYNNEI, per germline. With 6 bases clipped from V and 0 bases from J, the junction kept 3 bases outside the gene matches. In nucleotides, the CDR3 is TGTGCCAGCAGGGAGGACAGGGGCTCCTACGAGCAGTACTTC. Translating it yields CASREDRGSYEQYF.

The V call is TRBV29-1, the J call TRBJ2-7, with TRBD2 as a possible D gene (6 bases). Germline CDR1 SQVTM, CDR2 ANQGSEA. V was shortened by 4 bases and J by 9 bases, with 13 bases between the two germline ends. The CDR3 totals 11 residues. The CDR3 DNA follows: TGCAGCGTTGCTACCTGGCGGGGGCAGTACTTC. Its protein is CSVATWRGQYF.

V usage is TRBV28 and J usage is TRBJ1-5; perhaps TRBD1 as D (5 bases). Trimming shortened V by 1 base and J by 6 bases, and 10 bases separated the two germline ends. CDR3 length: 14 residues. The germline CDR1 and CDR2 sequences are MDHEN and SYDVKM. CDR3 protein: CASSLSPRAQPQHF. The CDR3 coding sequence is TGTGCCAGCAGTTTATCCCCCAGGGCTCAGCCCCAGCATTTT.

Worth noting for this clone: Different DNA sequences within this sample yield the same CDR3. The chain has TRBV7-9 and TRBJ2-7; D call uncertain. Trimming shortened V by 5 bases and J by 3 bases, and 8 bases separated the two germline ends. From germline, CDR1 is SEHNR and CDR2 FQNEAQ (reference sequence). The CDR3 contains 12 residues. In DNA, the CDR3 is TGTGCCAGCAGCCTCTCGGGCTACGAGCAGTACTTC. Translating it yields CASSLSGYEQYF. Supplemented by reference TRBV7-9 and TRBJ2-7, the full variable domain reads DTGVSQNPRHKITKRGQNVTFRCDPISEHNRLYWYRQTLGQGPEFLTYFQNEAQLEKSRLLSDRFSAERPKGSFSTLEIQRTEQGDSAMYLCASSLSGYEQYFGPGTRLTVT.

This clone was found once. J is TRBJ1-4 and V is TRBV14; D is uncertain. The CDR3 is made up of 13 amino acids. The V gene's germline CDR1 is SGHDN and CDR2 FVKESK. The V and J ends lost 8 bases and 3 bases respectively, with 10 bases between them. The CDR3 protein is CASRQTANEKLFF. The CDR3 bases are TGTGCCAGCCGACAAACGGCTAATGAAAAACTGTTTTTT.

DNA of the CDR3: TGTGCCAGCAGCGCGACGCTAACAGGGGCCGGGGCCAACGTCCTGACTTTC. Translating gives CASSATLTGAGANVLTF. The chain carries TRBV9 and TRBJ2-6; TRBD1 aligns across 7 bases. J gave up 4 bases and V 3 bases, and 10 bases lay outside the gene matches. Germline lookup yields CDR1 SGDLS and CDR2 YYNGEE. This CDR3 spans 17 amino acids. The entire variable domain, with the rest obtained from reference TRBV9 and TRBJ2-6, is as follows: DSGVTQTPKHLITATGQRVTLRCSPRSGDLSVYWYQQSLDQGLQFLIQYYNGEERAKGNILERFSAQQFPDLHSELNLSSLELGDSALYFCASSATLTGAGANVLTFGAGSRLTVL.

This clone was seen only once. This chain uses TRBV2 with TRBJ2-3; 8 nucleotides agree with TRBD2. V lost 10 bases to trimming and J lost 8 bases; unmatched junction nucleotides: 14. The length of the CDR3 is 14 residues. CDR1 and CDR2 from the germline V gene are SNHLY and FYNNEI. The CDR3 coding sequence is TGTGCCACCCAGGGTACGAGCGGGGGTGCTACGCAGTATTTT. Translation gives CATQGTSGGATQYF.

The V and J genes are TRBV28 and TRBJ2-1; a possible D gene is TRBD1 (5 bases). The germline V and J ends were trimmed by 7 bases and 8 bases, with 21 bases remaining between them. In germline, CDR1 is MDHEN, CDR2 SYDVKM. CDR3 length: 15 residues. The DNA for the CDR3 is TGTGCCAGCATCCCCCCTCGTGGGGCACGAGATGAGCAGTTCTTC. Translated, it gives CASIPPRGARDEQFF. Combining the CDR3 with reference TRBV28 and TRBJ2-1 gives the whole variable domain DVKVTQSSRYLVKRTGEKVFLECVQDMDHENMFWYRQDPGLGLRLIYFSYDVKMKEKGDIPEGYSVSREKKERFSLILESASTNQTSMYLCASIPPRGARDEQFFGPGTRLTVL.

This clone was observed once. CDR3 protein: CASSLNLVSGPLSGANVLTF. The CDR3 DNA sequence: TGTGCCAGCAGTTTAAATTTAGTTTCGGGACCCTTGTCGGGGGCCAACGTCCTGACTTTC. V and J are TRBV28 and TRBJ2-6; D might be TRBD1 or TRBD2, each matching 5 bases. Between the trimmed V and J ends, which lost 2 bases and 4 bases, there was a span of 24 bases. The germline gives CDR1 MDHEN, CDR2 SYDVKM. CDR3 size: 20 residues.

About this clone: Other nucleotide sequences from this sample produce the same CDR3. This chain links TRBV7-8 with TRBJ2-5; D not resolved. Germline V lookup: CDR1 SGHVS, CDR2 FQNEAQ. Between the trimmed V and J ends, which lost 1 base and 5 bases, there was a span of 5 bases. This CDR3 contains 12 residues. CDR3 in amino acids: CASSLGRETQYF. The CDR3 DNA follows: TGTGCCAGCAGCTTAGGGCGGGAGACCCAGTACTTC.